The clone carrying this T cell receptor (beta chain) counts as medium-sized. What it binds is unknown. This entry is derived from a study of T cells in localized non-small cell lung cancer. Points from the study as a whole: A denser population of T cells in blood accompanied longer overall survival. Uninvolved adjacent lung had more T cell clonality than any other tissue, topping tumor. Heterogeneity stays possible, as sequencing covered only one tumor region. The study detected a median around 57 of the top 100 tumor clones in adjacent lung.

The germline V gene encodes CDR1 SGHTA and CDR2 FQGNSA. V lost 5 bases to trimming and J lost 7 bases; unmatched junction nucleotides: 8. This CDR3 contains 14 residues. The protocol was immunoSEQ multiplex PCR, while the TCRdb copy is restricted to in-frame clones and leaves out a portion. The table includes about 53,000 clones, approximately 88% detected once. The input for sequencing was peripheral blood mononuclear cells, taken before any cancer treatment. The receptor comes from a man aged 40-75 years with stage III lung adenocarcinoma. The V call is TRBV7-2, the J call TRBJ1-2, with 9 bases aligning to TRBD1. CDR3 sequence: CASSAGTGSRGYTF. The CDR3 nucleotides read TGTGCCAGCAGCGCCGGGACAGGGTCTCGTGGCTACACCTTC.